Following are 25 T cell receptor beta chains from one sample sequenced in a study of T-cell memory formation after mild COVID-19. TCRdb independently ran MiXCR on the 5' RACE reads; one entry per CDR3 protein. The repertoire has fewer than 700,000 distinct CDR3 sequences, about a fifth of them found once; the top ten carry about 8.7%. Sequencing input: PBMCs or a T cell subset sorted from them (not recorded which). The receptors were gathered from an adult woman who had mild COVID-19 (a few samples of this study predate the infection). Cell type and time point are not known.

The chain joins TRBV7-2 to TRBJ2-5; 9 nucleotides align to TRBD2. The CDR3 runs 15 residues. CDR1 is SGHTA and CDR2 is FQGNSA in the germline V gene. The J segment lost 6 bases and the V segment lost 3 bases, leaving 8 bases of the junction unmatched. The CDR3 region has the DNA TGTGCCAGCAGCTTGGGGCGGGAGGGGCGGAAGACCCAGTACTTC. This codes for CASSLGREGRKTQYF.

This rearrangement joins TRBV5-6 to TRBJ1-1, with a tentative D call TRBD1 (6 bases). V was clipped by 2 bases and J by 4 bases, with 15 bases between them. Looked up from germline, CDR1 is SGHDT and CDR2 is YYEEEE. The CDR3 spans 15 residues. The CDR3: CASSFQGTRGTEAFF. The CDR3 DNA follows: TGTGCCAGCAGCTTCCAGGGGACGAGGGGCACTGAAGCTTTCTTT.

This clonotype was picked up a small number of times. The chain couples TRBV5-1 to TRBJ2-3; D might be TRBD1 or TRBD2, each matching 6 bases. This CDR3 has 15 residues. V lost 6 bases to trimming and J lost 0 bases, with 14 bases between them. Germline V gives CDR1 SGHRS, CDR2 YFSETQ. The CDR3 DNA is TGCGCCAGCACCTACCAAGGGGGGAGCACAGATACGCAGTATTTT. Protein product: CASTYQGGSTDTQYF.

This clonotype was picked up a small number of times. CDR3 sequence reads: CAWRWGMYGYTF. The CDR3 DNA is TGTGCCTGGAGATGGGGGATGTATGGCTACACCTTC. The chain has TRBV30 and TRBJ1-2; D possibly corresponds to TRBD1 (5 bases). The V gene lost 3 bases and the J gene lost 5 bases, with 10 bases spanning the gap. The CDR3 length is 12 residues. Germline V gives CDR1 GTSNPN, CDR2 SVGIG (reference sequence).

This clonotype has just a few counts. The chain couples TRBV4-3 to TRBJ2-5, with a possible D match to TRBD1 (6 bases). This CDR3 has 16 residues. Germline assignment: CDR1 LGHNA and CDR2 YSLEER. The V gene lost 2 bases and the J gene lost 5 bases, with 18 bases spanning the gap. The CDR3 coding sequence is TGCGCCAGCAGCCAACAGGGGACCCACTTCGGGGAGACCCAGTACTTC. Translated: CASSQQGTHFGETQYF.

This clonotype was recorded many times. The J gene is TRBJ2-3, the V gene TRBV14; 7 bases map to TRBD2. The germline V gene encodes CDR1 SGHDN and CDR2 FVKESK. CDR3 length: 15 residues. V trimming: 1 base; J trimming: 0 bases; junction bases outside the gene matches: 1. The CDR3 is CASSQGLASTDTQYF. The CDR3 bases are TGTGCCAGCAGCCAAGGACTAGCTAGCACAGATACGCAGTATTTT.

This clonotype has more than one count but fewer than ten. The chain joins TRBV12-3 or TRBV12-4 to TRBJ2-7; D gene unclear. The CDR3 totals 14 residues. The V end was cut by 5 bases, the J end by 2 bases, with 13 bases between. The CDR3 loop is CASSPDGGTYEQYF. The CDR3 coding sequence is TGTGCCAGCAGTCCGGACGGTGGAACCTACGAGCAGTACTTC.

The V gene is TRBV7-6, the J gene TRBJ2-1; unclear D gene. Per germline, CDR1 SGHVS and CDR2 FNYEAQ. CDR3 length equals 16 residues. V dropped 1 base and J dropped 2 bases, with 12 bases sitting between them. The CDR3 loop is CASSLELGRAYNEQFF. Here the CDR3 DNA reads TGTGCCAGCAGCTTAGAACTCGGCAGAGCCTACAATGAGCAGTTCTTC.

Turning to this clonotype: The CDR3 ends on some other residue instead of the conserved phenylalanine or tryptophan, so this is likely a read error. The DNA is omitted, as the CDR3 cannot be located on it reliably, and the CDR3 follows TCRdb's listing. The V and J genes are TRBV29-1 and TRBJ2-7; the table calls TRBD2, which could not be checked here. CDR1 is SQVTM and CDR2 is ANQGSEA in the germline V gene. Termini included, the CDR3 measures 11 amino acids. The CDR3: CSVGLAGGPLL.

The gene calls are TRBV7-6 and TRBJ1-6, with D unresolved. The length of the CDR3 is 15 residues. Looked up from germline, CDR1 is SGHVS and CDR2 is FNYEAQ. The V end was cut by 6 bases, the J end by 7 bases, with 16 bases between. The CDR3 DNA reads TGTGCCAGCAGAACGACTGGACTGGGAAATTCACCCCTCCACTTT. It codes for CASRTTGLGNSPLHF.

On this clonotype itself: One junction end does not reproduce the germline sequence, and a read error may be involved. V gene TRBV12-3 or TRBV12-4 combines with J gene TRBJ2-3, with 10 nucleotides matching TRBD2. The CDR3 is 14 residues long. CDR3 sequence: CASSLAGEAATQYF. CDR3 coding DNA: TGTGCCAGCAGTCTAGCGGGGGAGGCTGCTACGCAGTATTTT.

This clonotype was detected once. CDR3 in amino acids: CASSSLTGGRTEAFF. The CDR3 DNA follows: TGTGCCAGCAGCTCTCTGACAGGGGGAAGGACTGAAGCTTTCTTT. This sequence joins TRBV7-9 and TRBJ1-1, with 9 bases that match TRBD1. The V segment lost 4 bases and the J segment 5 bases; nucleotides outside the gene matches: 8. The CDR3 runs to 15 residues. CDR1 is SEHNR, CDR2 FQNEAQ, per germline (reference sequence).

This chain's CDR3 is CASSPDGVRGEQFF. The DNA of the CDR3 is TGTGCCAGCAGCCCAGACGGGGTACGAGGTGAGCAGTTCTTC. This chain connects TRBV7-2 to TRBJ2-1; TRBD2 might be the D (5 bases). V dropped 5 bases and J dropped 9 bases, with 17 bases sitting between them. This CDR3 is built from 14 residues. Germline CDR1 and CDR2: SGHTA and FQGNSA.

The sample holds one count of this clonotype. The chain carries TRBV6-2 or TRBV6-3 and TRBJ2-7; TRBD2 is a possible D gene (6 bases). The CDR3 loop spans 17 amino acids. Germline V gene sequence: CDR1 MNHEY, CDR2 SVGEGT. Trimming removed 0 bases at V and 1 base at J, with 16 bases between. The CDR3 protein is CASSYSMAIRGSYEQYF. The CDR3 DNA reads as TGTGCCAGCAGTTACTCGATGGCAATCCGGGGGTCCTACGAGCAGTACTTC.

The chain uses TRBV28 and TRBJ2-5; 8 nucleotides align to TRBD1. The CDR3 has 16 residues. Germline assignment: CDR1 MDHEN and CDR2 SYDVKM. V trimming: 2 bases; J trimming: 5 bases; junction bases outside the gene matches: 10. This chain's CDR3 is CASSLLRQGRMETQYF. The CDR3, as DNA: TGTGCCAGCAGTTTACTCAGACAGGGGCGGATGGAGACCCAGTACTTC. The full variable domain, in which reference TRBV28 and TRBJ2-5 provide the parts outside the CDR3, is DVKVTQSSRYLVKRTGEKVFLECVQDMDHENMFWYRQDPGLGLRLIYFSYDVKMKEKGDIPEGYSVSREKKERFSLILESASTNQTSMYLCASSLLRQGRMETQYFGPGTRLLVL.

This clonotype was observed a handful of times. The rearrangement links TRBV5-1 to TRBJ2-7, with 8 bases aligning to TRBD1. V lost 4 bases and J lost 2; bases outside the gene matches: 17. The CDR3 runs to 18 residues. The V gene's germline CDR1 is SGHRS and CDR2 YFSETQ. The CDR3 reads CASSPVGTGAFSTYEQYF. The CDR3 coding sequence is TGCGCCAGCAGCCCCGTCGGGACAGGAGCTTTCTCTACCTACGAGCAGTACTTC.

This clonotype was observed many times. The chain links TRBV7-9 to TRBJ2-1; TRBD2 matches 10 bases. With 0 bases clipped from V and 2 bases from J, the junction kept 1 base outside the gene matches. Germline V CDR1 and CDR2: SEHNR, FQNEAQ (reference sequence). The CDR3 covers 16 residues. CDR3 protein: CASSLALAGAYNEQFF. The CDR3 region has the DNA TGTGCCAGCAGCTTAGCGCTAGCGGGAGCCTACAATGAGCAGTTCTTC. The variable domain in full, with the rest retrieved from reference TRBV7-9 and TRBJ2-1, is DTGVSQNPRHKITKRGQNVTFRCDPISEHNRLYWYRQTLGQGPEFLTYFQNEAQLEKSRLLSDRFSAERPKGSFSTLEIQRTEQGDSAMYLCASSLALAGAYNEQFFGPGTRLTVL.

CDR3 residues: CSAMLAGGQVDTQYF. The CDR3 DNA sequence: TGCAGCGCCATGCTAGCGGGAGGGCAAGTAGATACGCAGTATTTT. The chain is built from TRBV29-1 and TRBJ2-3; TRBD2 aligns across 12 bases. CDR3 size: 15 residues. Looked up from germline, CDR1 is SQVTM and CDR2 is ANQGSEA. J lost 5 bases, V lost 7 bases, and 10 bases had no gene match.

This clonotype has only a few counts. The gene calls are TRBV7-3 and TRBJ2-1; D possibly matches TRBD1 or TRBD2 (5 bases each). The CDR3 is made up of 16 amino acids. V dropped 3 bases and J dropped 6 bases, with 18 bases sitting between them. CDR1 and CDR2 (germline): SGHTA, FQGTGA. CDR3 in amino acids: CASSLTDWGPGNEQFF. The CDR3 DNA reads TGTGCCAGCAGCTTGACGGACTGGGGCCCGGGCAATGAGCAGTTCTTC.

The J gene is TRBJ1-4, the V gene TRBV2; D perhaps matches TRBD1 (5 bases). CDR3 length equals 14 residues. CDR1 is SNHLY and CDR2 is FYNNEI in the germline V gene. The V and J ends lost 2 bases and 8 bases respectively, with 12 bases between them. The CDR3 region is CASSETGVGEKLFF. CDR3 sequence (DNA): TGTGCCAGCAGTGAAACGGGGGTTGGAGAAAAACTGTTTTTT.

The chain combines TRBV13 with TRBJ2-5; TRBD2 matches 7 bases. The CDR3 is 14 residues long. The germline CDR1 and CDR2 sequences are PRHDT and FYEKMQ (reference sequence). J gave up 1 base and V 5 bases, and 4 bases lay outside the gene matches. CDR3 in amino acids: CASSPWGGQETQYF. The CDR3 DNA reads as TGTGCCAGCAGCCCCTGGGGGGGCCAAGAGACCCAGTACTTC.

The chain couples TRBV12-3 or TRBV12-4 to TRBJ1-2; 10 bases agree with TRBD1. The length of the CDR3 is 16 residues. The J segment lost 6 bases and the V segment lost 0 bases, leaving 7 bases of the junction unmatched. The CDR3 loop reads CASSLAVTGTGDGYTF. The CDR3 DNA is TGTGCCAGCAGTTTAGCAGTAACCGGGACAGGGGATGGCTACACCTTC.

In its sample, this clonotype was seen many times. The chain joins TRBV7-2 to TRBJ2-2; D gene ambiguous. Trimming removed 5 bases at V and 0 bases at J, with 16 bases between. Germline V gene sequence: CDR1 SGHTA, CDR2 FQGNSA. There are 17 residues in the CDR3. DNA for the CDR3: TGTGCCAGCAGCCCCCGCTCGACAAGTCCGAACACCGGGGAGCTGTTTTTT. It codes for CASSPRSTSPNTGELFF.

This clonotype was seen many times. The genes are TRBV5-1 and TRBJ2-3, with 7 bases lining up with TRBD2. The trim removed 4 bases at V and 1 base at J, leaving 6 bases unmatched. Germline CDR1 is SGHRS and CDR2 is YFSETQ. The CDR3 runs to 15 residues. In nucleotides, the CDR3 is TGCGCCAGCAGCCCCGCGGGGGTTCGCACAGATACGCAGTATTTT. This encodes CASSPAGVRTDTQYF.

This chain links TRBV27 with TRBJ2-6; TRBD1 agrees at 7 bases. CDR1 and CDR2 (germline): MNHEY, SMNVEV (reference sequence). The CDR3 is 15 amino acids. The V and J ends lost 5 bases and 4 bases, in that order; junction bases with no gene match: 5. The CDR3 spells CASSLDRVGANVLTF. The CDR3 nucleotides are TGTGCCAGCAGTCTAGACAGGGTGGGGGCCAACGTCCTGACTTTC.